Listed below are T cell receptor beta chains from one sample, sequenced in a study of blood T cell repertoires in COVID-19. Clones were read by immunoSEQ multiplex PCR, and TCRdb kept only the in-frame ones, dropping some. The repertoire includes 250,000 to 350,000 clones, just under 90% of them detected once, and approximately 6.5% sits in the top ten. Sequenced: peripheral blood. Receptors were obtained from a woman in her 50s with COVID-19, enrolled during active disease. CDR3s include the opening cysteine and the closing phenylalanine or tryptophan. D genes are given only for firm matches. The size entry is marked missing in some rows and otherwise reads once, few, many or a size class.

clone size: -; CDR3 length: 17; D gene: -; J gene: TRBJ2-5; V gene: TRBV2; CDR3 DNA: TGTGCCAGCAGTGAACGGTTTGCGGATAGGTACCAAGAGACCCAGTACTTC; CDR3 protein: CASSERFADRYQETQYF
clone size: once; CDR3 length: 16; D gene: -; J gene: TRBJ2-5; V gene: TRBV3-1/TRBV3-2; CDR3 DNA: TGTGCCAGCAGCCAAGACGTTTGGCGGTACCAAGAGACCCAGTACTTC; CDR3 protein: CASSQDVWRYQETQYF
clone size: -; CDR3 length: 14; D gene: TRBD1; J gene: TRBJ1-2; V gene: TRBV2; CDR3 DNA: TGTGCCAGCAGTAAAGGGGGCGCAGGCTATGGCTACACCTTC; CDR3 protein: CASSKGGAGYGYTF
clone size: once; CDR3 length: 15; D gene: -; J gene: TRBJ2-2; V gene: TRBV7-9; CDR3 DNA: TGTGCCAGCAGCCTGGACTACTCGAACACCGGGGAGCTGTTTTTT; CDR3 protein: CASSLDYSNTGELFF
clone size: once; CDR3 length: 12; D gene: -; J gene: TRBJ1-2; V gene: TRBV12-3/TRBV12-4; CDR3 DNA: TGTGCCAGCAGTTTATCGGGGGTTGGCTACACCTTC; CDR3 protein: CASSLSGVGYTF
clone size: few; CDR3 length: 14; D gene: TRBD2; J gene: TRBJ2-7; V gene: TRBV5-1; CDR3 DNA: TGCGCCAGCAGCATAGCGGGCCCCTCCTACGAGCAGTACTTC; CDR3 protein: CASSIAGPSYEQYF
clone size: few; CDR3 length: 14; D gene: -; J gene: TRBJ2-5; V gene: TRBV11-3; CDR3 DNA: TGTGCCAGCAGCCCTCGGGGTAAGATAGAGACCCAGTACTTC; CDR3 protein: CASSPRGKIETQYF
clone size: -; CDR3 length: 10; D gene: -; J gene: TRBJ1-2; V gene: TRBV30; CDR3 DNA: TGTGCCTGGACCCGTTATGGCTACACCTTC; CDR3 protein: CAWTRYGYTF
clone size: -; CDR3 length: 16; D gene: -; J gene: TRBJ1-3; V gene: TRBV25-1; CDR3 DNA: TGTGCCAGCAGTGGATCAGGGATATCAGCTGGAAACACCATATATTTT; CDR3 protein: CASSGSGISAGNTIYF
clone size: once; CDR3 length: 14; D gene: -; J gene: TRBJ2-4; V gene: TRBV3-1/TRBV3-2; CDR3 DNA: TGTGCCAGCAGCCGGGAGCGGCACAAAAACATTCAGTACTTC; CDR3 protein: CASSRERHKNIQYF
clone size: -; CDR3 length: 13; D gene: TRBD2; J gene: TRBJ2-1; V gene: TRBV5-1; CDR3 DNA: TGCGCCAGCAGGACTAGCGGGGGCAATGAGCAGTTCTTC; CDR3 protein: CASRTSGGNEQFF
clone size: -; CDR3 length: 13; D gene: TRBD1; J gene: TRBJ1-4; V gene: TRBV11-2; CDR3 DNA: TGTGCCAGCAGCGGACAGGGGGACGAAAAACTGTTTTTT; CDR3 protein: CASSGQGDEKLFF
clone size: -; CDR3 length: 14; D gene: -; J gene: TRBJ1-1; V gene: TRBV11-3; CDR3 DNA: TGTGCCAGCAGCTTGTACAGGGTGAACACTGAAGCTTTCTTT; CDR3 protein: CASSLYRVNTEAFF
clone size: few; CDR3 length: 11; D gene: TRBD2; J gene: TRBJ2-7; V gene: TRBV20-1; CDR3 DNA: TGCGCCGGGACTAGCTCCTACGAGCAGTACTTC; CDR3 protein: CAGTSSYEQYF
clone size: -; CDR3 length: 13; D gene: -; J gene: TRBJ2-7; V gene: TRBV25-1; CDR3 DNA: TGTGCCAGCAGTACCGGCGACAGCTACGAGCAGTACTTC; CDR3 protein: CASSTGDSYEQYF
clone size: few; CDR3 length: 17; D gene: TRBD2; J gene: TRBJ2-7; V gene: TRBV7-9; CDR3 DNA: TGTGCCAGCAGCTTATCCCCCGGGACTAGCGGGACCTACGAGCAGTACTTC; CDR3 protein: CASSLSPGTSGTYEQYF
clone size: -; CDR3 length: 16; D gene: -; J gene: TRBJ2-1; V gene: TRBV15; CDR3 DNA: TGTGCCACCAGCAGAGTGAGGCAGCGAACCTACAATGAGCAGTTCTTC; CDR3 protein: CATSRVRQRTYNEQFF
clone size: -; CDR3 length: 12; D gene: TRBD1; J gene: TRBJ2-5; V gene: TRBV10-3; CDR3 DNA: TGTGCCGTAGGGACAGTAGCCGAGACCCAGTACTTC; CDR3 protein: CAVGTVAETQYF
clone size: -; CDR3 length: 14; D gene: TRBD2; J gene: TRBJ2-7; V gene: TRBV9; CDR3 DNA: TGTGCCAGCAGCCCCCGGACTAGCGTCCACGAGCAGTACTTC; CDR3 protein: CASSPRTSVHEQYF
clone size: -; CDR3 length: 13; D gene: TRBD1; J gene: TRBJ2-5; V gene: TRBV7-2; CDR3 DNA: TGTGCCAGCAGCACGGGACAGCAAGAGACCCAGTACTTC; CDR3 protein: CASSTGQQETQYF
clone size: -; CDR3 length: 18; D gene: TRBD1; J gene: TRBJ2-6; V gene: TRBV9; CDR3 DNA: TGTGCCAGCAATCTACCGGGACAGCCTTCGGGTGGGGCCAACGTCCTGACTTTC; CDR3 protein: CASNLPGQPSGGANVLTF
clone size: -; CDR3 length: 18; D gene: TRBD2; J gene: TRBJ2-2; V gene: TRBV6-8; CDR3 DNA: TGTGCCAGCAGTTACTCGCGGAGGCTAGCGGGGGTCACCGGGGAGCTGTTTTTT; CDR3 protein: CASSYSRRLAGVTGELFF
clone size: -; CDR3 length: 13; D gene: TRBD2; J gene: TRBJ2-5; V gene: TRBV6-8; CDR3 DNA: TGTGCCAGCAGGCGGGGGGGGACGGAGACCCAGTACTTC; CDR3 protein: CASRRGGTETQYF
clone size: -; CDR3 length: 15; D gene: -; J gene: TRBJ2-3; V gene: TRBV30; CDR3 DNA: TGTGCCTGGAGCCCTACTAGCATCCGCACAGATACGCAGTATTTT; CDR3 protein: CAWSPTSIRTDTQYF
clone size: -; CDR3 length: 16; D gene: -; J gene: TRBJ2-3; V gene: TRBV7-2; CDR3 DNA: TGTGCCAGCAGCTTGAGGCGGGGCCCTAGCACAGATACGCAGTATTTT; CDR3 protein: CASSLRRGPSTDTQYF
clone size: -; CDR3 length: 16; D gene: -; J gene: TRBJ1-3; V gene: TRBV5-1; CDR3 DNA: TGCGCCAGCAGACCTGAACAGGGCCGCTCTGGAAACACCATATATTTT; CDR3 protein: CASRPEQGRSGNTIYF
clone size: -; CDR3 length: 16; D gene: TRBD1; J gene: TRBJ1-2; V gene: TRBV4-2; CDR3 DNA: TGTGCCAGCAGCCAAGGGGGACAGGGGATTAGCTATGGCTACACCTTC; CDR3 protein: CASSQGGQGISYGYTF
clone size: -; CDR3 length: 14; D gene: -; J gene: TRBJ2-7; V gene: TRBV3-1/TRBV3-2; CDR3 DNA: TGTGCCAGCAGCCAAGAAGTCGGGTTATACGAGCAGTACTTC; CDR3 protein: CASSQEVGLYEQYF